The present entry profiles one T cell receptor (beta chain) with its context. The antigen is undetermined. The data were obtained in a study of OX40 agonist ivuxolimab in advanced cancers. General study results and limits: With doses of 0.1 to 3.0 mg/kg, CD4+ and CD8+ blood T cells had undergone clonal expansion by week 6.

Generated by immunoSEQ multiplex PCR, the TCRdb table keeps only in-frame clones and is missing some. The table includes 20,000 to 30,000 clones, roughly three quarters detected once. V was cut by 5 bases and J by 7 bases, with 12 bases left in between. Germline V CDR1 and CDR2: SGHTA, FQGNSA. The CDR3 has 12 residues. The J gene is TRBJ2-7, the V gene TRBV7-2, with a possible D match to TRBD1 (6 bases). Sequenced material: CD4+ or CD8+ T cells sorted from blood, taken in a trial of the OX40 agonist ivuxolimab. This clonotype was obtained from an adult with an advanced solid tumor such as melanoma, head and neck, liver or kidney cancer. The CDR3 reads CASSTQGLEQYF. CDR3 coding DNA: TGTGCCAGCAGCACACAGGGCCTGGAGCAGTACTTC.